This TCR beta chain was obtained from a study of T-cell reconstitution after alpha-beta-depleted transplantation in children. This clonotype showed up just a few times. A TCRbeta library incorporating unique molecular identifiers was prepared. One entry per CDR3 protein, called by TCRdb with MiXCR from the PCR reads. The table has about 610,000 distinct CDR3 sequences, about 10% seen once. This CDR3 contains 13 residues. V shed 8 bases and J 6 bases; nucleotides not matched to a gene: 9. Germline CDR1 is MDHEN and CDR2 is SYDVKM. The sample here was PBMCs from the stem cell graft donor, taken from the stem cell graft. The receptor comes from a human donor who donated a stem cell graft to a child with acute myeloid leukemia. The chain employs TRBV28 and TRBJ2-7; 8 positions agree with TRBD1. CDR3 in amino acids: CASETDRALEQYF. The CDR3 DNA reads TGTGCCAGCGAGACGGACAGGGCCCTCGAGCAGTACTTC. The full variable domain, rest sourced from reference TRBV28 and TRBJ2-7, is DVKVTQSSRYLVKRTGEKVFLECVQDMDHENMFWYRQDPGLGLRLIYFSYDVKMKEKGDIPEGYSVSREKKERFSLILESASTNQTSMYLCASETDRALEQYFGPGTRLTVT.